A single TCR beta chain is shown here with its context. Its antigen is not identified. This sample is part of a study of T cell repertoires in cytomegalovirus infection. Study context: Alongside well-studied HLA-B-restricted CMV epitopes, recently identified HLA-C-restricted CMV epitopes were also used. A matching HLA type, together with CMV infection, was signaled by public TCR beta signatures.

CDR3 length equals 16 residues. The V gene lost 2 bases and the J gene lost 0 bases, with 10 bases spanning the gap. Germline V CDR1 and CDR2: SGHTA, FQGNSA. MiXCR, run by TCRdb on the reads, gives a single entry per CDR3 protein. The sample contains 570,000 or so distinct CDR3 sequences, 40% of which appear only once. Notes on the study in general: Cumulative public TCR beta family frequency identified carriers of CMV plus the relevant HLA. Dominating the ex vivo response were HLA-C-restricted CMV-specific TCR beta clonotypes.

The sequence derives from a human donor in good health (CMV status not recorded). Some clones in this sample may be carry-over from other donors' samples. The V call is TRBV7-2, the J call TRBJ1-4, with D hard to call. Source: cultured PBMCs, taken from culture after CMV antigen stimulation. The CDR3 nucleotides read TGTGCCAGCAGCTTAACACAACCTGCAACTAATGAAAAACTGTTTTTT. This translates into CASSLTQPATNEKLFF.